The 7 T cell receptor beta chains below were found in one sample sequenced in a study of PD-L1 blockade in urothelial cancer. Sequencing used immunoSEQ multiplex PCR; TCRdb keeps in-frame clones, though not all of them. The sample holds 70,000 or so clones, roughly nine tenths seen once. This sample comprised PBMCs, obtained around atezolizumab (anti-PD-L1) treatment. Receptor source: a man aged 60 to 69 with urothelial cancer.

This clone has only a few counts. The chain is built from TRBV7-7 and TRBJ2-2; 9 bases align to TRBD1. The V segment lost 4 bases and the J segment 4 bases; nucleotides outside the gene matches: 4. Per germline, CDR1 SSHAT and CDR2 FNYEAQ (reference sequence). The CDR3 contains 15 residues. This CDR3 is CASSSGTGSTGELFF. Written as DNA, the CDR3 is TGTGCCAGCAGCTCCGGGACAGGGTCCACCGGGGAGCTGTTTTTT. Filled out from reference TRBV7-7 and TRBJ2-2, the complete variable domain reads GAGVSQSPRYKVTKRGQDVTLRCDPISSHATLYWYQQALGQGPEFLTYFNYEAQPDKSGLPSDRFSAERPEGSISTLTIQRTEQRDSAMYRCASSSGTGSTGELFFGEGSRLTVL.

The rearrangement links TRBV12-1 to TRBJ2-7; TRBD2 was called by the table and not checked on the DNA. TRBV12-1 is a pseudogene. CDR3 size: 14 residues. CDR3 nucleotides: TGTGCCAGCTGCCGCGGGAAATCCTCCTACGAGCAGTACTTC. Translation: CASCRGKSSYEQYF.

This rearrangement joins TRBV11-3 to TRBJ2-1; D remains unclear. The germline V gene encodes CDR1 SGHNT and CDR2 YENEEA. The CDR3 covers 15 residues. V was trimmed by 3 bases and J by 2 bases, leaving 11 bases between them. In nucleotides, the CDR3 is TGTGCCAGCAGCTTTGGCATTTCAACCTACAATGAGCAGTTCTTC. Its protein product is CASSFGISTYNEQFF.

This rearrangement joins TRBV19 to TRBJ1-1, with D maybe TRBD1 (6 bases). Trimming pared 5 bases from V and 5 bases from J, leaving 15 bases between. This CDR3 is built from 14 residues. Germline CDR1 LNHDA, CDR2 SQIVND (reference sequence). The DNA for the CDR3 is TGTGCCAGTAGTCCGGCAGGGGTTGGAACTGAAGCTTTCTTT. Protein product: CASSPAGVGTEAFF.

The CDR3 nucleotides are TGTGCCAGCACCTTGGGACTAGCCAAAAACATTCAGTACTTC. Protein: CASTLGLAKNIQYF. The V gene is TRBV6-1, the J gene TRBJ2-4; a weak D match, TRBD2 (6 bases). The CDR3 spans 14 residues. Germline V gives CDR1 MNHNS, CDR2 SASEGT. The V end was cut by 7 bases, the J end by 0 bases, with 10 bases between.

This rearrangement joins TRBV29-1 to TRBJ1-1; the match to TRBD1 covers 7 bases. Germline V gene lookup returns CDR1 SQVTM and CDR2 ANQGSEA. J was trimmed by 3 bases and V by 4 bases; bases with no gene match: 2. There are 12 residues in the CDR3. CDR3 DNA: TGCAGCGTTGGACAGGGCTACACTGAAGCTTTCTTT. Encoded protein: CSVGQGYTEAFF.

The gene calls are TRBV6-5 and TRBJ2-5; 8 bases map to TRBD1. The V segment lost 0 bases and the J segment 2 bases; nucleotides outside the gene matches: 2. CDR1 is MNHEY and CDR2 is SVGAGI in the germline V gene. CDR3 length: 15 residues. CDR3 in amino acids: CASSYSTGAQETQYF. The CDR3 coding sequence is TGTGCCAGCAGTTACTCGACAGGGGCACAAGAGACCCAGTACTTC.